The following is a T cell receptor beta chain sequence with its context. This sample is drawn from a study of monozygotic twins with inflammatory bowel disease. Germline V CDR1 and CDR2: SGHTA, FQGNSA. This CDR3 has 16 amino acids. A template switching step added UMIs, each with a 6-nucleotide sample barcode. TCRdb re-called the 5' RACE reads; every CDR3 protein appears as one record, without DNA. The specimen's table records a few hundred thousand distinct CDR3 sequences. Sequencing was performed on blood. The rearrangement links TRBV7-2 to TRBJ1-2. The receptor was derived from a human donor with ulcerative colitis or Crohn's disease, or a healthy co-twin of an affected twin (not recorded which). CDR3 sequence reads: CASSLAWQKNNYGYTF. The full variable domain, with the rest looked up from reference TRBV7-2 and TRBJ1-2, is GAGVSQSPSNKVTEKGKDVELRCDPISGHTALYWYRQSLGQGLEFLIYFQGNSAPDKSGLPSDRFSAERTGGSVSTLTIQRTQQEDSAVYLCASSLAWQKNNYGYTFGSGTRLTVV.